These 18 T cell receptor beta chains originate from one sample sequenced in a study of blood T cell dynamics during melanoma immunotherapy. Only in-frame clones appear in the TCRdb table, and some are missing; sequencing was by immunoSEQ multiplex PCR. Of several thousand clones in the sample, roughly 96% were seen once. Time point given: pre-treatment baseline. The material was effector memory CD8+ T cells from blood, obtained from a patient treated with checkpoint blockade. The source is a human donor with melanoma.

This chain's CDR3 is CASSIGGNEQYF. DNA for the CDR3: TGTGCCAGCAGCATAGGCGGCAACGAGCAGTACTTC. The J gene is TRBJ2-7, the V gene TRBV7-9; no definite D call. The ends were cut back, 5 bases at V and 5 bases at J, with 10 bases in the middle. The CDR3 runs 12 residues. CDR1 and CDR2 from the germline V gene are SEHNR and FQNEAQ (reference sequence). Using reference TRBV7-9 and TRBJ2-7 for the parts outside the CDR3, the full variable domain is DTGVSQNPRHKITKRGQNVTFRCDPISEHNRLYWYRQTLGQGPEFLTYFQNEAQLEKSRLLSDRFSAERPKGSFSTLEIQRTEQGDSAMYLCASSIGGNEQYFGPGTRLTVT.

J is TRBJ1-1 and V is TRBV23-1, with D tentatively TRBD1 (5 bases). TRBV23-1 has ORF status, its function being uncertain. There are 15 residues in the CDR3. Trimming shortened V by 4 bases and J by 0 bases, and 12 bases separated the two germline ends. CDR3 coding DNA: TGCGCCAGCAGTCCTCGACAGTCCATGAACACTGAAGCTTTCTTT. Its protein product is CASSPRQSMNTEAFF.

The rearrangement links TRBV27 to TRBJ2-7; D call uncertain. CDR3 length: 11 amino acids. Germline CDR1 is MNHEY and CDR2 is SMNVEV (reference sequence). Trimming left V 2 bases short and J 2 bases short, with 1 base between. CDR3 sequence: CASSLTYEQYF. The CDR3 DNA follows: TGTGCCAGCAGTTTAACCTACGAGCAGTACTTC.

The chain joins TRBV7-2 to TRBJ2-7, with D perhaps given as TRBD1 or TRBD2 (5 bases each). This CDR3 has 17 amino acids. The V and J ends lost 4 bases and 7 bases respectively, with 26 bases between them. Per germline, CDR1 SGHTA and CDR2 FQGNSA. The DNA for the CDR3 is TGTGCCAGCAGCTCCCCAGCAGACGTACGGGGCGGATGGGAGCAGTACTTC. Amino acid sequence: CASSSPADVRGGWEQYF.

This rearrangement joins TRBV5-1 to TRBJ2-5; a possible D gene is TRBD1 (5 bases). Germline lookup yields CDR1 SGHRS and CDR2 YFSETQ. The CDR3 runs to 15 residues. The ends were cut back, 1 base at V and 5 bases at J, with 15 bases in the middle. CDR3 sequence reads: CASSLLSGWKETQYF. In DNA form, the CDR3 reads TGCGCCAGCAGCTTGTTGTCAGGGTGGAAGGAGACCCAGTACTTC.

The V gene is TRBV9, the J gene TRBJ2-7; 12 bases fit TRBD2. CDR1 is SGDLS, CDR2 YYNGEE, per germline. The CDR3 is 14 amino acids. Unmatched junction bases numbered 1, after V lost 3 bases and J lost 3 bases. As DNA, the CDR3 is TGTGCCAGCAGCGAGGGACTAGCGGGCTACGAGCAGTACTTC. Protein product: CASSEGLAGYEQYF.

The chain has TRBV12-1 and TRBJ2-5; the D call of TRBD2 is as the table states it, not checked on the DNA. TRBV12-1 is a listed pseudogene. This CDR3 has 16 amino acids. CDR3 residues: CASSLKAGGPVGAQYF. The DNA for the CDR3 is TGTGCCAGCAGCTTAAAAGCGGGAGGCCCTGTTGGGGCCCAGTACTTC.

This chain links TRBV27 with TRBJ2-1; 8 positions match TRBD1. Germline assignment: CDR1 MNHEY and CDR2 SMNVEV (reference sequence). CDR3 size: 15 residues. With 5 bases clipped from V and 5 bases from J, the junction kept 8 bases outside the gene matches. The CDR3 sequence: CASSDRDRTDNEQFF. Written as DNA, the CDR3 is TGTGCCAGCAGTGACCGGGACAGGACCGACAATGAGCAGTTCTTC.

The CDR3 is CASSFVTSTDTQYF. As DNA, the CDR3 is TGTGCCAGCAGTTTCGTTACTAGCACAGATACGCAGTATTTT. The genes are TRBV27 and TRBJ2-3; D not certain. V lost 3 bases to trimming and J lost 0 bases, with 7 bases between them. CDR3 length equals 14 residues. Germline V lookup: CDR1 MNHEY, CDR2 SMNVEV (reference sequence).

The chain uses TRBV6-8 and TRBJ1-1; no definite D call. Looked up from germline, CDR1 is MNHGY and CDR2 is SAAAGT. The CDR3 is 11 residues long. V was clipped by 6 bases and J by 4 bases, with 6 bases between them. The CDR3 is CASRRPTEAFF. The CDR3 DNA is TGTGCCAGCAGGAGGCCCACTGAAGCTTTCTTT.

This chain uses TRBV6-5 with TRBJ2-1; no firm D call. CDR3 length: 14 residues. The V gene's germline CDR1 is MNHEY and CDR2 SVGAGI. The ends were cut back, 2 bases at V and 4 bases at J, with 9 bases in the middle. The CDR3 sequence is CASSYVLGYNEQFF. The CDR3 DNA follows: TGTGCCAGCAGTTACGTTCTAGGGTACAATGAGCAGTTCTTC.

The chain employs TRBV9 and TRBJ1-5; D ambiguous. The germline gives CDR1 SGDLS, CDR2 YYNGEE. Trimming removed 0 bases at V and 4 bases at J, with 8 bases between. There are 14 residues in the CDR3. CDR3 loop: CASSVGSGNQPQHF. DNA for the CDR3: TGTGCCAGCAGCGTAGGATCCGGGAATCAGCCCCAGCATTTT.

Here the CDR3 reads CASSSTYEQYF. In nucleotides, the CDR3 is TGTGCCAGCAGTTCAACTTACGAGCAGTACTTC. V usage is TRBV2 and J usage is TRBJ2-7; D call uncertain. CDR1 is SNHLY, CDR2 FYNNEI, per germline. Trimming shortened V by 5 bases and J by 4 bases, and 6 bases separated the two germline ends. This CDR3 has 11 amino acids.

CDR3: CASSDPAAGVVEQFF. For the CDR3, the DNA is TGTGCCAGCAGTGACCCGGCAGCGGGAGTTGTTGAGCAGTTCTTC. The chain employs TRBV2 and TRBJ2-1, with 8 bases that match TRBD2. Germline values: CDR1 SNHLY, CDR2 FYNNEI. V shed 3 bases, J shed 9 bases, and the junction held 10 bases outside the gene matches. The CDR3 loop spans 15 amino acids.

This clone was observed a single time. The J gene is TRBJ2-5, the V gene TRBV27, with 12 bases that match TRBD2. Trimming took 2 bases from V and 11 from J; bases not matched to a gene: 12. CDR3 size: 16 residues. From germline, CDR1 is MNHEY and CDR2 SMNVEV (reference sequence). The CDR3 nucleotides read TGTGCCAGCAGTTTACTCCTAGCGGGAGGGCCGTTGGAGCAGTACTTC. Translation: CASSLLLAGGPLEQYF.

This chain joins TRBV5-1 and TRBJ1-2; D gene uncertain. The CDR3 length is 13 residues. V lost 5 bases and J 2 bases, leaving 10 bases between the germline ends. Germline loops: CDR1 SGHRS, CDR2 YFSETQ. The CDR3 sequence: CASSFTENYGYTF. The DNA of the CDR3 is TGCGCCAGCAGTTTCACCGAGAACTATGGCTACACCTTC. The full variable domain, completed using reference TRBV5-1 and TRBJ1-2, is KAGVTQTPRYLIKTRGQQVTLSCSPISGHRSVSWYQQTPGQGLQFLFEYFSETQRNKGNFPGRFSGRQFSNSRSEMNVSTLELGDSALYLCASSFTENYGYTFGSGTRLTVV.

The chain employs TRBV13 and TRBJ2-7; 11 bases align to TRBD2. The CDR3 loop spans 14 amino acids. The J segment lost 4 bases and the V segment lost 4 bases, leaving 3 bases of the junction unmatched. Germline V gives CDR1 PRHDT, CDR2 FYEKMQ (reference sequence). The CDR3 coding sequence is TGTGCCAGCAGCTCGGGACTAGCGGAATACGAGCAGTACTTC. Its protein is CASSSGLAEYEQYF.

The chain has TRBV6-1 and TRBJ2-7; no firm D call. V lost 0 bases to trimming and J lost 0 bases, with 6 bases between them. Germline CDR1 reads MNHNS; CDR2 reads SASEGT. This CDR3 spans 14 amino acids. The CDR3 DNA sequence: TGTGCCAGCAGTGAAGCCAGCCACTCCTACGAGCAGTACTTC. Amino acids: CASSEASHSYEQYF.